These T cell receptor beta chains were read from a single sample in a study of blood T cell repertoires in COVID-19. Profiled with immunoSEQ multiplex PCR; TCRdb holds only in-frame clones, not every one. In the table there are about 250,000 clones, 70% to 90% of which are singletons. The sample comprised PBMCs or T cells enriched from blood (not recorded which). The receptors originated from a woman aged 45-60 years with acute COVID-19. CDR3s include the opening cysteine and the closing phenylalanine or tryptophan. D genes are given only for firm matches. Rows may omit the clone size; those that give it use once, few, many or a size class.

size: -
D: -
J: TRBJ1-3
V: TRBV15
CDR3: CATSRGSQATGNTIYF
DNA: TGTGCCACCAGCAGAGGATCTCAGGCAACTGGAAACACCATATATTTT

size: -
D: -
J: TRBJ1-2
V: TRBV5-6
CDR3: CASSLLRGDGNGYTF
DNA: TGTGCCAGCAGCTTGTTGCGGGGCGACGGAAATGGCTACACCTTC

size: -
D: -
J: TRBJ2-7
V: TRBV18
CDR3: CASSPDRPIYEQYF
DNA: TGTGCCAGCTCACCCGACAGGCCAATTTACGAGCAGTACTTC

size: -
D: TRBD2
J: TRBJ2-2
V: TRBV19
CDR3: CASSFSGGAGGELFF
DNA: TGTGCCAGTAGTTTTAGCGGGGGGGCCGGCGGGGAGCTGTTTTTT

size: -
D: -
J: TRBJ1-1
V: TRBV27
CDR3: CASSLLNLQGDTEAFF
DNA: TGTGCCAGCAGTCTCTTGAACCTACAGGGTGACACTGAAGCTTTCTTT

size: -
D: TRBD1
J: TRBJ1-5
V: TRBV27
CDR3: CASSSRGTGNGQPQHF
DNA: TGTGCCAGCAGTTCCAGAGGGACAGGGAATGGTCAGCCCCAGCATTTT

size: -
D: -
J: TRBJ1-3
V: TRBV7-9
CDR3: CASSPPAVQGDTIYF
DNA: TGTGCCAGCAGCCCACCCGCGGTCCAGGGCGACACCATATATTTT

size: -
D: TRBD1
J: TRBJ1-6
V: TRBV6-4
CDR3: CASSEETGRSPLHF
DNA: TGTGCCAGCAGTGAGGAGACAGGGCGGTCACCCCTCCACTTT

size: -
D: -
J: TRBJ1-2
V: TRBV27
CDR3: CASGADYGYTF
DNA: TGTGCCAGCGGAGCGGACTATGGCTACACCTTC

size: -
D: TRBD1
J: TRBJ1-6
V: TRBV28
CDR3: CASSLGTGRSSPLHF
DNA: TGTGCCAGCAGTTTGGGGACAGGGCGAAGCTCACCCCTCCACTTT

size: -
D: TRBD2
J: TRBJ2-3
V: TRBV5-1
CDR3: CATNPGTSGGTDTQYF
DNA: TGCGCAACCAACCCCGGGACTAGCGGGGGGACAGATACGCAGTATTTT

size: few
D: -
J: TRBJ1-4
V: TRBV7-9
CDR3: CASSSNSGGKLFF
DNA: TGTGCCAGCAGCTCCAACAGCGGGGGGAAACTGTTTTTT

size: -
D: -
J: TRBJ2-7
V: TRBV6-5
CDR3: CASSTGIQAYEQYF
DNA: TGTGCCAGCAGCACAGGTATTCAAGCCTACGAGCAGTACTTC

size: -
D: -
J: TRBJ1-2
V: TRBV6-5
CDR3: CASNSPANYGYTF
DNA: TGTGCCAGCAATTCCCCAGCTAACTATGGCTACACCTTC

size: few
D: -
J: TRBJ1-6
V: TRBV13
CDR3: CASSFWQGSSPLHF
DNA: TGTGCCAGCAGCTTTTGGCAGGGTAGTTCACCCCTCCACTTT

size: -
D: TRBD1
J: TRBJ1-2
V: TRBV6-1
CDR3: CASSDTFRTGGGYGYTF
DNA: TGTGCCAGCAGTGATACCTTTAGGACAGGGGGAGGCTATGGCTACACCTTC

size: -
D: -
J: TRBJ1-2
V: TRBV12-3/TRBV12-4
CDR3: CASSLTGIGYTF
DNA: TGTGCCAGCAGTTTAACAGGGATTGGCTACACCTTC

size: -
D: -
J: TRBJ1-1
V: TRBV19
CDR3: CASSIIGGGPNTEAFF
DNA: TGTGCCAGTAGTATTATAGGGGGGGGGCCTAACACTGAAGCTTTCTTT